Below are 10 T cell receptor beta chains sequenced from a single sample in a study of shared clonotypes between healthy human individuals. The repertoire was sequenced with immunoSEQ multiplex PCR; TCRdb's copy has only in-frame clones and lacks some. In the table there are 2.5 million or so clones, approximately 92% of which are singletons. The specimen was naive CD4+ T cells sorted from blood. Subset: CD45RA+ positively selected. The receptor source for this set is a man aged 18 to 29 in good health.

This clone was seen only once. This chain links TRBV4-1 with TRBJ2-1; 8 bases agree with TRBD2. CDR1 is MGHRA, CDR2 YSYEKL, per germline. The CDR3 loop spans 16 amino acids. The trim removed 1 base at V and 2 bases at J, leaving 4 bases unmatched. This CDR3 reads CASSQATSVAYNEQFF. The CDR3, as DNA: TGCGCCAGCAGCCAAGCGACTAGCGTTGCCTACAATGAGCAGTTCTTC.

The CDR3 DNA is TGCAGCGTTCTAGAAGGGGCCTACGAGCAGTACTTC. Its translation: CSVLEGAYEQYF. The V and J genes are TRBV29-1 and TRBJ2-7, with D possibly being TRBD1 (5 bases). The germline CDR1 and CDR2 sequences are SQVTM and ANQGSEA. Between the trimmed V and J ends, which lost 5 bases and 2 bases, there was a span of 10 bases. The CDR3 is 12 amino acids.

The CDR3: CASSLGDKPGRETQYF. CDR3 DNA: TGCGCCAGCAGCTTGGGGGACAAGCCAGGGCGAGAGACCCAGTACTTC. The gene calls are TRBV5-1 and TRBJ2-5; D perhaps matches TRBD1 (6 bases). The CDR3 has 16 amino acids. The V gene's germline CDR1 is SGHRS and CDR2 YFSETQ. V lost 0 bases and J 4 bases, leaving 16 bases between the germline ends.

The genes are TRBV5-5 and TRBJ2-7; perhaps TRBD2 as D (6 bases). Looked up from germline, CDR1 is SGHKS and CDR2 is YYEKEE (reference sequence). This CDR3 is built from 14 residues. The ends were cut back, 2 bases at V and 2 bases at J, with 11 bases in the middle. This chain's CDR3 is CASSFPSATYEQYF. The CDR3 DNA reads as TGTGCCAGCAGCTTCCCTAGCGCGACCTACGAGCAGTACTTC.

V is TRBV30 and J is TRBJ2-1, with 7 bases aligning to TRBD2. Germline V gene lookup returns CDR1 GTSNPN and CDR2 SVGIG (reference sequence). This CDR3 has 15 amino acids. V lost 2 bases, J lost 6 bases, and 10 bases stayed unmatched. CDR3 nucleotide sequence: TGTGCCTGGAGTAAGGCGGGACTACTCTCCAATGAGCAGTTCTTC. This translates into CAWSKAGLLSNEQFF.

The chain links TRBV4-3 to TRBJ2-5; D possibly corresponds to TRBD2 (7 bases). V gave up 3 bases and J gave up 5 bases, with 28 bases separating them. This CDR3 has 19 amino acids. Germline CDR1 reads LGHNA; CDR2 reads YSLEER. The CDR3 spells CASSQGTGQGGGVMETQYF. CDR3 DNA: TGCGCCAGCAGCCAGGGGACCGGTCAGGGAGGGGGGGTCATGGAGACCCAGTACTTC.

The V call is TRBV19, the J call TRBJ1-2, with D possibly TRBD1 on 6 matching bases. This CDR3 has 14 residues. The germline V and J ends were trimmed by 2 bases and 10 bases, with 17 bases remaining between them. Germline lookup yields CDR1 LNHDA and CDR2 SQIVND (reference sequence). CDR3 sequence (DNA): TGTGCCAGTAGTATAACGGTCAGGGGAGGGGACTACACCTTC. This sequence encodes CASSITVRGGDYTF.

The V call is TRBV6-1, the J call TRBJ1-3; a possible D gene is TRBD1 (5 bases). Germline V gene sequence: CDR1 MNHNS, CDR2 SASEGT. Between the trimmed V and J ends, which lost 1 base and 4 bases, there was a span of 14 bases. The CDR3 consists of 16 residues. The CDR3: CASSEGGRQGGNTIYF. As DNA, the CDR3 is TGTGCCAGCAGTGAAGGGGGACGCCAAGGCGGAAACACCATATATTTT.

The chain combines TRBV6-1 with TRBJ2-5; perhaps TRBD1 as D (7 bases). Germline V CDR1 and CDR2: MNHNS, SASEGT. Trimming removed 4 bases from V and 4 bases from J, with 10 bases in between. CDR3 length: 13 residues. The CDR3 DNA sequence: TGTGCCAGCAGTGTCCAGGGGGGAGAGACCCAGTACTTC. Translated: CASSVQGGETQYF.

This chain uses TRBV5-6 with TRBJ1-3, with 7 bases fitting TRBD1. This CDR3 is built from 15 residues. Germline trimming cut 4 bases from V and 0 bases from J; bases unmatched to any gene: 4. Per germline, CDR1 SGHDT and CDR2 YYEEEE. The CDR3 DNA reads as TGTGCCAGCAGCGCGGCAGGGGGCTCTGGAAACACCATATATTTT. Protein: CASSAAGGSGNTIYF.